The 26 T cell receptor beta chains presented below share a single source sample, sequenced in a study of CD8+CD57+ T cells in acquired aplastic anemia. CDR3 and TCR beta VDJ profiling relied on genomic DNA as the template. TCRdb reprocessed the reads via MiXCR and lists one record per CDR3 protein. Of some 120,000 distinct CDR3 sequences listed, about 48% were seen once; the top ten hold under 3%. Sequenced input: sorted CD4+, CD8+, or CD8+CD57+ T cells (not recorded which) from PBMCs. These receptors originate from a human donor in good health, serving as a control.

CDR3 bases: TGTGCCACCAGTCCAGGCCAAAATCGTGATACGCAGTATTTT. It translates to CATSPGQNRDTQYF. The rearrangement joins TRBV24-1 to TRBJ2-3, with no clear D. V shed 6 bases and J shed 6 bases, with 15 bases lying between them. The CDR3 consists of 14 residues. The germline CDR1 and CDR2 sequences are KGHDR and SFDVKD.

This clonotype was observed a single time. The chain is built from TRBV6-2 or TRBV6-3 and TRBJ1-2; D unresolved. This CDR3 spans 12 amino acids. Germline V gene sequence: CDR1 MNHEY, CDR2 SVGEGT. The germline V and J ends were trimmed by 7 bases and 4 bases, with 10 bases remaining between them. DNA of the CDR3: TGTGCCAGCACGGAAAGTGCCTATGGCTACACCTTC. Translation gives CASTESAYGYTF.

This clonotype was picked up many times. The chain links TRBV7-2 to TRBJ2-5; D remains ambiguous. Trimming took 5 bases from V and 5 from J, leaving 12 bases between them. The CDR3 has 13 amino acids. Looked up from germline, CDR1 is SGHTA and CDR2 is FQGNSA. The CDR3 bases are TGTGCCAGCAGCGTGACTCGTCTTGAGACCCAGTACTTC. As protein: CASSVTRLETQYF.

CDR3 in DNA: TGTGCCAGCAGTGCCGGTGGCTATGGCTACACCTTC. Protein: CASSAGGYGYTF. V and J are TRBV25-1 and TRBJ1-2; D not certain. The germline CDR1 and CDR2 sequences are MGHDK and SYGVNS. V dropped 4 bases and J dropped 4 bases, with 7 bases sitting between them. The CDR3 sequence is 12 residues long.

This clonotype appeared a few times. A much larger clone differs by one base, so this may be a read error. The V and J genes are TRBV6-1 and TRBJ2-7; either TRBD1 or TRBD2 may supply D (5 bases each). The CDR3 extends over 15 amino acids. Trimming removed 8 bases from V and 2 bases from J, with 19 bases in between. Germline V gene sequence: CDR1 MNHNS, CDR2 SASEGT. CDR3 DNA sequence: TGTGCCAGCGGTCTTGACCGGGACCCTCCCTACGAGCAGTACTTC. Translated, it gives CASGLDRDPPYEQYF.

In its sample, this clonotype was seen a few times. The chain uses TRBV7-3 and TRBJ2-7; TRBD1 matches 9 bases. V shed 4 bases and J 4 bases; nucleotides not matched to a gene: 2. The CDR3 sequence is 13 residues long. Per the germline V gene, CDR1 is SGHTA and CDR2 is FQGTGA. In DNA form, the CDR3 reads TGTGCCAGCAGCTCGACAGGGGGATACGAGCAGTACTTC. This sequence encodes CASSSTGGYEQYF.

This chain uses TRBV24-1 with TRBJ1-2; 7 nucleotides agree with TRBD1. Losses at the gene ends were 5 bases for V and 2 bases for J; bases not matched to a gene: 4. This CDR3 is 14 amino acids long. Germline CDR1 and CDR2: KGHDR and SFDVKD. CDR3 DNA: TGTGCCACCAGTGGGCCGGGACAGAACTATGGCTACACCTTC. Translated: CATSGPGQNYGYTF.

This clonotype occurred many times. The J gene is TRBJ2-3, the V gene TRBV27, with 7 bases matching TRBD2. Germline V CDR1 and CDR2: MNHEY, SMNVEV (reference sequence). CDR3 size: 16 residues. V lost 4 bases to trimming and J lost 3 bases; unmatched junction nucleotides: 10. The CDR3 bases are TGTGCCAGCAGTTCCCCTAAGGGGAGGGGTACAGATACGCAGTATTTT. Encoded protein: CASSSPKGRGTDTQYF.

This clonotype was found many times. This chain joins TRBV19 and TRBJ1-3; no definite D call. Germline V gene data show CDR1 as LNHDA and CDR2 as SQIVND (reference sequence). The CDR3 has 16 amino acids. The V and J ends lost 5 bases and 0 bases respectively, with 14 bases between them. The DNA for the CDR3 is TGTGCCAGTAGTCCTCCGACCCACTACTCTGGAAACACCATATATTTT. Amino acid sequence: CASSPPTHYSGNTIYF.

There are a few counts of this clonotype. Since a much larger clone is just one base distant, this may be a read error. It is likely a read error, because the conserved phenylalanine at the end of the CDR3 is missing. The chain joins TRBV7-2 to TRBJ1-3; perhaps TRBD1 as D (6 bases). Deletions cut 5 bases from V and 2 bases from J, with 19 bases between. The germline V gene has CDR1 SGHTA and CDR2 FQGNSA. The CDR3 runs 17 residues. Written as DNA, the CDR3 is TGTGCCAGCAGCCAAGATGTGGGGGGGGCAACTGGAAACACCATATATCTT. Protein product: CASSQDVGGATGNTIYL.

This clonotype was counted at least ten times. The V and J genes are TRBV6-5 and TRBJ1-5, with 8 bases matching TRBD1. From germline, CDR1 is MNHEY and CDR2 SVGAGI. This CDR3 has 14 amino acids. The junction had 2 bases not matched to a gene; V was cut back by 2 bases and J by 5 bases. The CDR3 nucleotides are TGTGCCAGCAGTTACGTACAGGGGGATCAGCCCCAGCATTTT. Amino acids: CASSYVQGDQPQHF.

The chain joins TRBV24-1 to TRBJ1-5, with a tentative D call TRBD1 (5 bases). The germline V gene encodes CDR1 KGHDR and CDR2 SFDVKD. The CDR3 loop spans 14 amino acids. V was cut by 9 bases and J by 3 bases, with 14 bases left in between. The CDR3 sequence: CATGGDGFNQPQHF. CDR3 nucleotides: TGTGCCACCGGGGGGGACGGATTCAATCAGCCCCAGCATTTT.

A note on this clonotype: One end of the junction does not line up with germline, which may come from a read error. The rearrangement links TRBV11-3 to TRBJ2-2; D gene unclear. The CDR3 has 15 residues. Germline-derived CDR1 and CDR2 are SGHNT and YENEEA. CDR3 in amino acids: CVSSRGLGNTGELFF. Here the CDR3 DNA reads TGTGTCAGCAGCCGTGGTTTAGGGAACACCGGGGAGCTGTTTTTT.

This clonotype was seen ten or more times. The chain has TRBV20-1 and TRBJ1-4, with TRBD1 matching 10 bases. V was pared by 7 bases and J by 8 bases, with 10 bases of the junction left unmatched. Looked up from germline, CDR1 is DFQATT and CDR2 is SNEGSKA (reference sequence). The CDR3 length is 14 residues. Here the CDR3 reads CSVLEPGQGEKLFF. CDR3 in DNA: TGCAGTGTCCTCGAGCCGGGACAGGGGGAAAAACTGTTTTTT.

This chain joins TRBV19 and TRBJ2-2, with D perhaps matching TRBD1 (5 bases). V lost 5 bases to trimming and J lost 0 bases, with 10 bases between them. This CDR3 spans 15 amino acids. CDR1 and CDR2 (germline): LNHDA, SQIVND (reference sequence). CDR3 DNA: TGTGCCAGTAGTTTGGGGCCCGCGAACACCGGGGAGCTGTTTTTT. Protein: CASSLGPANTGELFF.

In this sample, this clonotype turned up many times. DNA for the CDR3: TGCAGTGCTAGCGGGGGGGCGAACAATGAGCAGTTCTTC. As protein: CSASGGANNEQFF. The chain recombines TRBV20-1 with TRBJ2-1; TRBD2 matches 8 bases. Unmatched junction bases numbered 3, after V lost 3 bases and J lost 5 bases. CDR1 is DFQATT, CDR2 SNEGSKA, per germline (reference sequence). This CDR3 contains 13 residues.

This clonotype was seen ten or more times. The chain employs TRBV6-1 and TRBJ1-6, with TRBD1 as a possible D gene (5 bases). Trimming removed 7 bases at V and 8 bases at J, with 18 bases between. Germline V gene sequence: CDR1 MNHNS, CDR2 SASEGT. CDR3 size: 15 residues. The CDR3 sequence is CASKRDGRPDSPLHF. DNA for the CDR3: TGTGCCAGCAAACGGGACGGCCGTCCCGATTCACCCCTCCACTTT.

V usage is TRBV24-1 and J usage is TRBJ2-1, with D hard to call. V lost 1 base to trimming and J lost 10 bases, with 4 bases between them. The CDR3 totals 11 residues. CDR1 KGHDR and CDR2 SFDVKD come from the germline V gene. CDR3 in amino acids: CATSDLGEQFF. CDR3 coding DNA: TGTGCCACCAGTGATTTAGGGGAGCAGTTCTTC.

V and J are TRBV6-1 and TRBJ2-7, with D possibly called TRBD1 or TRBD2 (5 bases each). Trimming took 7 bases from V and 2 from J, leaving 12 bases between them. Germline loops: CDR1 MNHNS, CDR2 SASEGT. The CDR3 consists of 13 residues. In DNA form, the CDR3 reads TGTGCCAGCAATACCGGGGACGCCTACGAGCAGTACTTC. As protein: CASNTGDAYEQYF.

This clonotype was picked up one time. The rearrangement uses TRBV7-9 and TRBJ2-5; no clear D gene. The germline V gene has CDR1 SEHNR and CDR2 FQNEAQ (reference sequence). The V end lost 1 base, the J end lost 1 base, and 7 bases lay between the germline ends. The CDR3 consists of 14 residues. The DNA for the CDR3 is TGTGCCAGCAGCTTAGGTCACATCCAAGAGACCCAGTACTTC. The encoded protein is CASSLGHIQETQYF.

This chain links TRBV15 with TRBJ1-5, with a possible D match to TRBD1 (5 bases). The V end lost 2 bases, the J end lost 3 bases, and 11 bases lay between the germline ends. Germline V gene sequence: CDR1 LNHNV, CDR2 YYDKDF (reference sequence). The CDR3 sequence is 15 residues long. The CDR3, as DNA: TGTGCCACCAGCAGACCCGGGACCAACAATCAGCCCCAGCATTTT. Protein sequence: CATSRPGTNNQPQHF.

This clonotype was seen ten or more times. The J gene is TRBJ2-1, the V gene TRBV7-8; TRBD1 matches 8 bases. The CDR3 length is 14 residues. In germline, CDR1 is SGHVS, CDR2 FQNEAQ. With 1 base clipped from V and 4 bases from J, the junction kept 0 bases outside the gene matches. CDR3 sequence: CASSLDRGYNEQFF. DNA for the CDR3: TGTGCCAGCAGCTTAGACAGGGGGTACAATGAGCAGTTCTTC.

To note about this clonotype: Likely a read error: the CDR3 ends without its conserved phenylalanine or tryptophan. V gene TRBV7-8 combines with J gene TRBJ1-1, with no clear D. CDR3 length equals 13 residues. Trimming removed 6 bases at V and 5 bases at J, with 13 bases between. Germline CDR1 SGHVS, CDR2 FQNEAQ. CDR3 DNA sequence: TGTGCCAGCAGTGAAGTGAAGGGAACTGAAGCTTTCTCT. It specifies CASSEVKGTEAFS.

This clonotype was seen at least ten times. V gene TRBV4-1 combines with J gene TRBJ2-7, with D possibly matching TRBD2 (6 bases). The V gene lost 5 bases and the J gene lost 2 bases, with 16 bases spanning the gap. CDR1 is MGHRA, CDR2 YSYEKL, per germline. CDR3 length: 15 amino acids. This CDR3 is CASSEARRGPYEQYF. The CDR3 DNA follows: TGCGCCAGCAGCGAAGCTCGGAGGGGACCCTACGAGCAGTACTTC.

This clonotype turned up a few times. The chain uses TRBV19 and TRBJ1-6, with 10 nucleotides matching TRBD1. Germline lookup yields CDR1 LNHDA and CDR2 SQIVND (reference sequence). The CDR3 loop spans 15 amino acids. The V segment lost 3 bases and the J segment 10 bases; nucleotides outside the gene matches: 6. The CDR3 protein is CASSIRTGGGSPLHF. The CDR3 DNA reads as TGTGCCAGTAGTATTCGGACAGGGGGAGGGTCACCCCTCCACTTT.

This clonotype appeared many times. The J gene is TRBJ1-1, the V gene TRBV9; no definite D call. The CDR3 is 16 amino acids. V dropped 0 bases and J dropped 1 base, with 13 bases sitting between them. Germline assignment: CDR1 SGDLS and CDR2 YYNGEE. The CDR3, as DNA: TGTGCCAGCAGCGTAGATGCCAGTCTTAAGAACACTGAAGCTTTCTTT. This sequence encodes CASSVDASLKNTEAFF.